This T cell receptor beta chain was recorded in a study of technical replicates of blood from several donors (dated by TCRdb to 2015 to 2018). Points on this clone: No cognate antigen has been identified for it. Base-call qualities are not available, and no considerably larger clone is one nucleotide away.

V and J lose 6 bases and 5 bases, and a span of 13 bases separates them. According to the germline V gene (reference sequence), CDR1 reads MNHNY and CDR2 reads SVGAGI. The CDR3, cysteine through phenylalanine, is 13 amino acids long. Of the read, only the CDR3 DNA is kept; its 39 bases are in frame from base 1. Library creation used the immunoSEQ multiplex PCR assay. TCRdb limited this immuneACCESS table to in-frame rearrangements with V and J called. A share of clones is missing; checked studies link under half to unresolved V genes, and the rest is unexplained. The sample table contains approximately 80,000 clones; only one count was recorded for about 98% of them. The biggest ten clones account for approximately 0.15% of the sample.

The receptor comes from a human donor in good health. What was sequenced was T cells isolated from PBMCs. Rearrangement joined TRBV6-6 to TRBJ1-1; possibly the D gene is TRBD1, per 5 matching bases. In nucleotides, the sequence is TGTGCCAGCAGACAGATTGGGGGGACTGAAGCTTTCTTT. Translated, it reads CASRQIGGTEAFF.